The 3 T cell receptor beta chains reported below all come from one sample, sequenced in a study of blood T cells in healthy people across ages (dated by TCRdb to between 2015 and 2017). Libraries were constructed by 5' RACE. The instrument given in TCRdb is Illumina HiSeq 2500. The second PCR ran for about 7 to 11 cycles and used a J-beta primer mix along with a sample-barcoded 5' primer. TCRdb reworked the public reads: Q25 trimming with fastp, MiXCR clone assembly, productive beta chains retained. Each CDR3 protein gets just one entry, which takes the most common genes and DNA from the rows behind it. For this sample the table gives 720,000 or so distinct CDR3 sequences, of which 40% to 50% were detected only once. The ten largest clones add up to about 30% of the sample. The sequencing input was blood. These receptors came from an elderly man in good health.

This clonotype was counted many times. The chain uses TRBV20-1 and TRBJ1-5; D gene uncertain. Germline CDR1 reads DFQATT; CDR2 reads SNEGSKA (reference sequence). Trimming took 0 bases from V and 7 from J, leaving 10 bases between them. The CDR3 runs 13 residues. CDR3 amino acids: CSARETRPQPQHF. For the CDR3, the DNA is TGCAGTGCTAGAGAAACCCGCCCCCAGCCCCAGCATTTT.

Ten or more counts support this clonotype. The chain uses TRBV29-1 and TRBJ2-5; D is uncertain. CDR1 and CDR2 from the germline V gene are SQVTM and ANQGSEA. The CDR3 is 13 residues long. With 3 bases removed from V and 5 bases from J, the gap between germline ends came to 13 bases. The CDR3 loop reads CSVEYLGLETQYF. DNA of the CDR3: TGCAGCGTTGAGTATCTGGGCCTGGAGACCCAGTACTTC.

The rearrangement uses TRBV6-6 and TRBJ2-3; D is perhaps TRBD1 (5 bases). The CDR3 contains 15 residues. Per germline, CDR1 MNHNY and CDR2 SVGAGI (reference sequence). Trimming left V 7 bases short and J 0 bases short, with 14 bases between. The CDR3 region has the DNA TGTGCCAGCACAGACAGCCGGTTGAGCACAGATACGCAGTATTTT. Translated, it gives CASTDSRLSTDTQYF.